Listed below are T cell receptor beta chains from one sample, sequenced in a study of T cell responses to AZD1222 COVID-19 vaccine. Sequenced by immunoSEQ multiplex PCR; TCRdb stores in-frame clones only, minus some. This sample carries some 110,000 clones, 75% to 90% of them seen once, and the ten largest clones take less than 6%. This sample comprised peripheral blood, obtained on day 0 of AZD1222 vaccination. The receptors were gathered from an adult in good health. Each CDR3 is given with its conserved first and last residue. A D gene is named only where the DNA matches it firmly.

>TRBV5-4|TRBD2|TRBJ2-1
TGTGCCAGCACCCCTTGGCTAGCGGGAAACAATGAGCAGTTCTTC
CASTPWLAGNNEQFF
>TRBV27|TRBD2|TRBJ2-1
TGTGCCAGCAGTGGCGAGGGAGCGGGAGAGGGGAATGAGCAGTTCTTC
CASSGEGAGEGNEQFF
>TRBV10-1|-|TRBJ1-2
TGCGCCAGCAGTGAGGAGAAAAACTATGGCTACACCTTC
CASSEEKNYGYTF
>TRBV3-1/TRBV3-2|-|TRBJ2-5
TGTGCCAGCAGCCGGGACTTTGAAGAGACCCAGTACTTC
CASSRDFEETQYF
>TRBV28|-|TRBJ2-7
TGTGCCAGCAGTTTCGATAGGAACTACGAGCAGTACTTC
CASSFDRNYEQYF
>TRBV28|-|TRBJ1-5
TGTGCCAGCAGTTTGCAGTTAAATCAGCCCCAGCATTTT
CASSLQLNQPQHF
>TRBV27|-|TRBJ1-1
TGTGCCAGCAGTTGGGATGGTACGGTGCGGTGGACTGAAGCTTTCTTT
CASSWDGTVRWTEAFF
>TRBV10-3|-|TRBJ1-1
TGTGCCATCACCGGACAGAGGAACACTGAAGCTTTCTTT
CAITGQRNTEAFF
>TRBV13|-|TRBJ2-5
TGTGCCAGCAGCTTCCCTGCGGAAGAGACCCAGTACTTC
CASSFPAEETQYF
>TRBV19|-|TRBJ1-5
TGTGCCAGTGGAGGGAAGATCAATCAGCCCCAGCATTTT
CASGGKINQPQHF
>TRBV27|-|TRBJ2-5
TGTGCCATCCTCCACAGAGATCACCAAGAGACCCAGTACTTC
CAILHRDHQETQYF